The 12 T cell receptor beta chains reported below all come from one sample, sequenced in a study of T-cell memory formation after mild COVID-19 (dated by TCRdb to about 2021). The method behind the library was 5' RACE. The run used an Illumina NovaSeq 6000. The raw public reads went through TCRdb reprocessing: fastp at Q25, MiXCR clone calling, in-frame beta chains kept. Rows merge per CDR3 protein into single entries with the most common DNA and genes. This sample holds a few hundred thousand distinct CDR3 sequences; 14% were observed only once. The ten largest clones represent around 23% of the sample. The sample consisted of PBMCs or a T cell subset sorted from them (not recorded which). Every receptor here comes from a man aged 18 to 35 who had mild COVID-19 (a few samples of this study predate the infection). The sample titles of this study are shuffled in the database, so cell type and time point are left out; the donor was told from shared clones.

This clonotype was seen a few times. CDR3 in amino acids: CASSSRLAGGSYEQYF. The CDR3 DNA sequence: TGTGCCAGCAGCTCCAGACTAGCGGGGGGGTCCTACGAGCAGTACTTC. The V gene is TRBV11-2, the J gene TRBJ2-7, with 14 bases lining up with TRBD2. CDR1 is SGHAT, CDR2 FQNNGV, per germline. This CDR3 contains 16 residues. J lost 1 base, V lost 4 bases, and 3 bases had no gene match.

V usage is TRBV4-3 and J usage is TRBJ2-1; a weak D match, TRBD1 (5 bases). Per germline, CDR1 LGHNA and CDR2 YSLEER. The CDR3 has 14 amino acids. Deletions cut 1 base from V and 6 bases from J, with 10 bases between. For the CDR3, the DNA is TGCGCCAGCAGCCAAGTGCAGGGCACCAATGAGCAGTTCTTC. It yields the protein CASSQVQGTNEQFF.

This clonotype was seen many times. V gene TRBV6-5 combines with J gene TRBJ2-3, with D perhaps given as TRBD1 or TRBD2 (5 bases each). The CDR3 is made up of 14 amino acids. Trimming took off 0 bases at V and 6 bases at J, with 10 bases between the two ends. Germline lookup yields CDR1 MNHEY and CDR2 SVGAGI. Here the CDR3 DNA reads TGTGCCAGCAGTTACTCGAGGGGCTCTGATACGCAGTATTTT. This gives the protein CASSYSRGSDTQYF.

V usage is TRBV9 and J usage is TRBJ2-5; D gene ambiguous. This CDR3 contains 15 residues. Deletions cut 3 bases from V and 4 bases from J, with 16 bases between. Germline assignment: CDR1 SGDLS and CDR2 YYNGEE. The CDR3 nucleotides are TGTGCCAGCAGCGCCAGGACCGTCGATGGAGAGACCCAGTACTTC. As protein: CASSARTVDGETQYF.

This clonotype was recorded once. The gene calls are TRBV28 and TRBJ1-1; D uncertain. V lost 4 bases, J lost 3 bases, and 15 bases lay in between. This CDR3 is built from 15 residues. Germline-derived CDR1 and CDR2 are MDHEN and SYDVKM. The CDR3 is CASSWAAEGDTEAFF. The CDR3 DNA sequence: TGTGCCAGCAGTTGGGCAGCTGAGGGAGACACTGAAGCTTTCTTT.

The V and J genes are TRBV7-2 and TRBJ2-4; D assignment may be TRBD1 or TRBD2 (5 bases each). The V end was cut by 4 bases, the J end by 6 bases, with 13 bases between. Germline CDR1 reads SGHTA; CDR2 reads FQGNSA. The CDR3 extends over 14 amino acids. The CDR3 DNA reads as TGTGCCAGCAGCTCGGGGACCAATGGAAACATTCAGTACTTC. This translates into CASSSGTNGNIQYF.

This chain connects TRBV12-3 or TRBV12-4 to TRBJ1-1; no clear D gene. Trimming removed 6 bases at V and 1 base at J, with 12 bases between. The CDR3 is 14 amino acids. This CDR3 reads CASRYPGRNTEAFF. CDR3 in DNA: TGTGCCAGCAGGTACCCGGGGAGGAACACTGAAGCTTTCTTT.

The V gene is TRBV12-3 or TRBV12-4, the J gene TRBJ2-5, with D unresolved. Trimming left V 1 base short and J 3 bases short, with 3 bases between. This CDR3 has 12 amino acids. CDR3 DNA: TGTGCCAGCAGTTTAGTCAAAGAGACCCAGTACTTC. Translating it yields CASSLVKETQYF.

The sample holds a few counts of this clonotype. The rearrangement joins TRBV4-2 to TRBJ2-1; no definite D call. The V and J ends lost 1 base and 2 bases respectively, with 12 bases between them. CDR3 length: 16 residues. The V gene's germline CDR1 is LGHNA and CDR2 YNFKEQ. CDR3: CASSQAPRGTYNEQFF. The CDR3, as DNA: TGTGCCAGCAGCCAAGCTCCCAGAGGCACCTACAATGAGCAGTTCTTC.

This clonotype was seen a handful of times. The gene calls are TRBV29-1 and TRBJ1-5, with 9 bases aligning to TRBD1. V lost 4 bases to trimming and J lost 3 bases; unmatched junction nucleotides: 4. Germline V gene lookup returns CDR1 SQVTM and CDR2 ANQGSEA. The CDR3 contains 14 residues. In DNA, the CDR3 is TGCAGCGTTGGGACAGGGGAGGACAATCAGCCCCAGCATTTT. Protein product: CSVGTGEDNQPQHF.

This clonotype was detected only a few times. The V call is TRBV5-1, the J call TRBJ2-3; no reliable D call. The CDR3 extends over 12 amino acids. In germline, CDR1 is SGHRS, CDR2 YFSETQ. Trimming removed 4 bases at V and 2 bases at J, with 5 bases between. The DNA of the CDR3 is TGCGCCAGCAGCCAATTCACAGATACGCAGTATTTT. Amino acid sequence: CASSQFTDTQYF. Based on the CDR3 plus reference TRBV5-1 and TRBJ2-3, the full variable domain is KAGVTQTPRYLIKTRGQQVTLSCSPISGHRSVSWYQQTPGQGLQFLFEYFSETQRNKGNFPGRFSGRQFSNSRSEMNVSTLELGDSALYLCASSQFTDTQYFGPGTRLTVL.

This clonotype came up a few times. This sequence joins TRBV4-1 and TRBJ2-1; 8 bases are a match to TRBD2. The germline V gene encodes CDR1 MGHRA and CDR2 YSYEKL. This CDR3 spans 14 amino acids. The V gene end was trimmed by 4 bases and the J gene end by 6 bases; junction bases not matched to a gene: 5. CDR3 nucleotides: TGCGCCAGCAGCCCCGGGGGGGCTTTCAATGAGCAGTTCTTC. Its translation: CASSPGGAFNEQFF.